These T cell receptor beta chains were read from a single sample in a study of cytomegalovirus exposure and HLA in healthy donors. Method: immunoSEQ multiplex PCR; TCRdb's copy keeps in-frame clones and lacks some. Of approximately 35,000 clones detected, over 60% appear once; the ten largest clones hold about 9.5%. Sequencing was done on a sample of PBMCs. These receptors were taken from a man in his forties in good health and CMV-seropositive. Each CDR3 is given without its conserved first and last residue. D genes are given only for firm matches. Only part of the rows carry a size: once, few, many, or a class if the clone is expanded.

>few|TRBV25-1|TRBD2|TRBJ2-3
ASSEPKAGTTDTQY
>-|TRBV19|-|TRBJ1-1
ASSINVNTEAF
>few|TRBV7-3|-|TRBJ1-1
ASSLIGGNTEAF
>once|TRBV14|-|TRBJ2-5
ASSQVGQGLRETQY
>-|TRBV9|-|TRBJ2-7
ASSADGRSYEQY
>few|TRBV29-1|-|TRBJ2-4
SVESGSKNIQY
>-|TRBV5-4|TRBD2|TRBJ2-2
ASSFPTSTSGGPPSGELF
>-|TRBV19|TRBD2|TRBJ2-2
ASSISSGVMGTGELF
>once|TRBV2|-|TRBJ2-7
ASSEVAGRNEQY
>-|TRBV9|-|TRBJ2-2
ASSKDRFGAGSNTGELF
>-|TRBV2|-|TRBJ1-1
ASVREGSAEAF
>-|TRBV6-5|-|TRBJ2-7
ASRPRTATYEQY
>few|TRBV10-1|-|TRBJ1-3
ASNAGALGNTIY
>-|TRBV6-4|-|TRBJ1-1
ASRREGNTEAF
>-|TRBV25-1|TRBD1|TRBJ1-4
ASSEPGDRVRV
>once|TRBV2|TRBD1|TRBJ2-7
ASRDRSLYEQY
>-|TRBV27|TRBD2|TRBJ2-3
ASTILAGGLGGTDTQY
>-|TRBV29-1|-|TRBJ1-2
SVPQGLGYGYT
>few|TRBV5-1|-|TRBJ2-5
ASSLEVEETQY
>-|TRBV7-9|-|TRBJ1-6
ASSTSTGINSPLH
>-|TRBV11-2|-|TRBJ2-2
ASSSLRVAPTGELF
>few|TRBV5-4|TRBD2|TRBJ2-2
ASSGGLAGTANTGELF
>few|TRBV28|-|TRBJ1-4
ASSRPITGRKLF